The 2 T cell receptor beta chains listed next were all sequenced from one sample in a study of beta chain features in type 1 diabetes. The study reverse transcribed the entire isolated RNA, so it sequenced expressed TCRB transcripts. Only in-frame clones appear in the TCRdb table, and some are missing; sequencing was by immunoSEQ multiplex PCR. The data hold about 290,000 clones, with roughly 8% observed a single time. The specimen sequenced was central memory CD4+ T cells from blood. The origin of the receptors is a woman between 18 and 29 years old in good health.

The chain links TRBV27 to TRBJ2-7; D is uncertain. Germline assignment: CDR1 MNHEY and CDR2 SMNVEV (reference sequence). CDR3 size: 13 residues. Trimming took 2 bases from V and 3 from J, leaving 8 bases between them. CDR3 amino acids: CASSLGRGYEQYV. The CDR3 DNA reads TGTGCCAGCAGTTTAGGCAGAGGCTACGAGCAGTACGTC.

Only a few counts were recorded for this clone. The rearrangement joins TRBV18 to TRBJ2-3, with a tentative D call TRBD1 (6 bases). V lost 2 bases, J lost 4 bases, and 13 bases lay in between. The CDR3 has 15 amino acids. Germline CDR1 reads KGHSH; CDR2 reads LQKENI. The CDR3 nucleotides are TGTGCCAGCTCACCAGGACAGCTAAAAGCAGATACGCAGTATTTT. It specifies CASSPGQLKADTQYF.